These T cell receptor beta chains were read from a single sample in a study of blood T cells in healthy people across ages. One entry per CDR3 protein results from TCRdb running MiXCR on the 5' RACE reads. The table has about 670,000 distinct CDR3 sequences, 52% seen once. The specimen was blood. The receptors shown here come from a woman of 80 years or more in good health. Both conserved end residues are part of each CDR3. A D gene is named only where the DNA matches it firmly. Clone size is stated in some rows and not others, as once, few, many or a class when expanded.

d_call | clone_size | cdr3_length | j_call | v_call | cdr3_aa | cdr3_nt
TRBD1 | - | 13 | TRBJ2-1 | TRBV29-1 | CSVGAGGPDGQFF | TGCAGCGTTGGGGCAGGGGGCCCTGACGGGCAGTTCTTC
- | - | 13 | TRBJ2-7 | TRBV20-1 | CSARELRAYEQYF | TGCAGTGCTAGAGAGTTACGAGCCTACGAGCAGTACTTC
- | many | 15 | TRBJ2-5 | TRBV5-1 | CASSADRIYQETQYF | TGCGCCAGCAGCGCCGACAGAATATACCAAGAGACCCAGTACTTC
TRBD1 | - | 15 | TRBJ2-3 | TRBV10-3 | CASPSGTGRTDTQYF | TGTGCCTCACCGTCCGGGACAGGGAGAACAGATACGCAGTATTTT
TRBD2 | - | 17 | TRBJ2-1 | TRBV4-3 | CASSQEGVWGRDNEQFF | TGCGCCAGCAGCCAAGAGGGGGTTTGGGGGAGGGACAATGAGCAGTTCTTC
- | - | 15 | TRBJ2-7 | TRBV5-6 | CASSLGGVSGYEQYF | TGTGCCAGCAGCTTGGGGGGGGTTTCAGGCTACGAGCAGTACTTC
TRBD1 | - | 14 | TRBJ2-3 | TRBV10-3 | CAISWDRALDTQYF | TGTGCCATCAGTTGGGACAGGGCCCTAGATACGCAGTATTTT
TRBD1 | few | 15 | TRBJ2-5 | TRBV11-2 | CASSLDRGRFETQYF | TGTGCCAGCAGCTTAGACAGGGGGCGCTTCGAGACCCAGTACTTC
- | - | 16 | TRBJ2-7 | TRBV19 | CASSRTGLSFSYEQYF | TGTGCCAGTAGCCGAACGGGACTGAGCTTCTCCTACGAGCAGTACTTC
- | - | 15 | TRBJ2-1 | TRBV5-1 | CASSPWRMTYNEQFF | TGCGCCAGCAGCCCTTGGAGGATGACCTACAATGAGCAGTTCTTC
- | few | 15 | TRBJ2-6 | TRBV6-4 | CASSPEDSGANVLTF | TGTGCCAGCAGTCCAGAGGACTCTGGGGCCAACGTCCTGACTTTC
TRBD2 | few | 16 | TRBJ2-5 | TRBV3-1 | CASSQTSGGAVETQYF | TGTGCCAGCAGCCAAACTAGCGGGGGGGCCGTCGAGACCCAGTACTTC
TRBD1 | few | 16 | TRBJ1-3 | TRBV15 | CATVGGGDPSGNTIYF | TGTGCCACCGTTGGAGGGGGCGATCCCTCTGGAAACACCATATATTTT
- | once | 15 | TRBJ2-1 | TRBV7-2 | CASHPGGLGYNEQFF | TGTGCCAGCCACCCCGGAGGATTGGGGTACAATGAGCAGTTCTTC
TRBD1 | - | 14 | TRBJ1-6 | TRBV7-2 | CASSARQGAPPLHF | TGTGCCAGCAGCGCCCGACAGGGAGCGCCACCCCTCCACTTT
- | many | 13 | TRBJ2-5 | TRBV20-1 | CSARGPGQETQYF | TGCAGTGCTAGAGGACCAGGGCAAGAGACCCAGTACTTC
TRBD2 | many | 17 | TRBJ2-5 | TRBV6-2/TRBV6-3 | CASSVAGTASGQETQYF | TGTGCCAGCAGCGTTGCAGGCACGGCTAGCGGCCAAGAGACCCAGTACTTC
- | - | 14 | TRBJ1-1 | TRBV5-1 | CASSLVSANTEAFF | TGCGCCAGCAGTTTGGTTTCTGCGAACACTGAAGCTTTCTTT
- | many | 15 | TRBJ1-5 | TRBV18 | CASSPPEGGYQPQHF | TGTGCCAGCTCACCACCGGAAGGGGGTTATCAGCCCCAGCATTTT
- | many | 14 | TRBJ2-7 | TRBV20-1 | CSATTRKGSYEQYF | TGCAGTGCTACGACCCGCAAAGGGAGCTACGAGCAGTACTTC